The entry below gives a single T cell receptor beta chain sequence along with its context. Original processing notes: Cell counts per sample came from amplifying reference gene primers. Here immunoSEQ multiplex PCR was the method, and the copy in TCRdb shows in-frame clones only, minus some. D and trimming come from the DNA, and the V and J calls and clone size come from that table. The sample lists some 180,000 clones; roughly 80% were seen once. Seattle enrolled patients during active infection and tracked them longitudinally. These data belong to a study of blood T cell repertoires in COVID-19. Study background: Acute-phase and convalescent COVID-19 samples originated in the United States, Italy and Spain. The cDNA or gDNA used as material had been derived from T cells, B-cell-depleted T cells, or PBMCs.

The CDR3 contains 14 residues. V shed 2 bases and J shed 1 base, with 8 bases lying between them. From germline, CDR1 is MNHNS and CDR2 SASEGT. The TCR comes from an elderly woman with COVID-19, enrolled during active disease. The chain couples TRBV6-1 to TRBJ1-1; no clear D. Sequenced input: peripheral blood. CDR3 in DNA: TGTGCCAGCAGTGAACCCGGGAGGAACACTGAAGCTTTCTTT. Encoded protein: CASSEPGRNTEAFF.